This TCR beta chain derives from a study of long-term antiretroviral therapy in people with HIV. Study-level results: Post-ART diversity increased but stayed below transplant donor controls.

This CDR3 has 14 residues. Per the germline V gene, CDR1 is MRHNA and CDR2 is SNTAGT. V shed 5 bases, J shed 8 bases, and the junction held 9 bases outside the gene matches. Survey level was the resolution at which the v3.0 immunoSEQ assay ran. Here immunoSEQ multiplex PCR was the method, and the copy in TCRdb shows in-frame clones only, minus some. The sample has about 21,000 clones, 82% seen once; the top ten hold 8% to 9%. PBMC samples from each donor numbered at least one pre-ART and at least two post-ART. Only United States sites treated participants with HIV. As to this clone: Its cognate antigen is unknown.

The receptor was derived from a man in his fifties or sixties with HIV. The sequencing here drew on unsorted PBMCs, taken at the start of antiretroviral therapy. This rearrangement joins TRBV6-4 to TRBJ2-1; 7 positions agree with TRBD2. For the CDR3, the DNA is TGTGCCAGCAGTAGCGGGACGAGTATTCATGAGCAGTTCTTC. Translated: CASSSGTSIHEQFF.